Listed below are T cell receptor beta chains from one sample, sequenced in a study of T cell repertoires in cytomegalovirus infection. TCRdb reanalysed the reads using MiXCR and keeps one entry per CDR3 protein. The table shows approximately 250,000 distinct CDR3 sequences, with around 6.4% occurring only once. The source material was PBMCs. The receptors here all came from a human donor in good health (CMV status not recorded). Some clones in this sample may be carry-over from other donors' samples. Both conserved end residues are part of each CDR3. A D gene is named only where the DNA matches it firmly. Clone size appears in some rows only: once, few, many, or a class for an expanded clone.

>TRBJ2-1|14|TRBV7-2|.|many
TGTGCCAGCAATACCGGCGTGGGTTACAATGAGCAGTTCTTC
CASNTGVGYNEQFF
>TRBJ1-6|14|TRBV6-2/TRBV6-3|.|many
TGTGCCAGCAGAGAGACTACTTATAATTCACCCCTCCACTTT
CASRETTYNSPLHF
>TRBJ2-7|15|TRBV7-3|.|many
TGTGCCAGCAGATTGCGGGCAGGTGATTCCTACGAGCAGTACTTC
CASRLRAGDSYEQYF
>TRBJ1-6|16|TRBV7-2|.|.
TGTGCCAGCAACTTACGATCTGGGACGTATAATTCACCCCTCCACTTT
CASNLRSGTYNSPLHF
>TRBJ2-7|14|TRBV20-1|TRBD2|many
TGCAGTGCCACACTAGCGGGGGGACTTCGGGAGCAGTACTTC
CSATLAGGLREQYF
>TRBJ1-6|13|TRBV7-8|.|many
TGTGCCAGCAGCTTAGGTCGGGAGAGGCCCCTCCACTTT
CASSLGRERPLHF
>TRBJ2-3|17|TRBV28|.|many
TGTGCCAGCAGTTCCCAGAATGAGGAGTTCTGGGGGAGCACGCAGTATTTT
CASSSQNEEFWGSTQYF
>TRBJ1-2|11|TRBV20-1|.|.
TGCAGTGCTAGATCTGGCTATGGCTACACCTTC
CSARSGYGYTF
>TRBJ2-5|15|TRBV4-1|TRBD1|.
TGCGCCAGCAGACAAGCTTCAGGGGGCAGAGAGACCCAGTACTTC
CASRQASGGRETQYF
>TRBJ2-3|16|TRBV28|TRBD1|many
TGTGCCAGCAGTTTGACAGGGCGCCTACACACAGATACGCAGTATTTT
CASSLTGRLHTDTQYF
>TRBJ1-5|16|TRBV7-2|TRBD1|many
TGTGCCAGCAGCTCACACAGGGGAAGGGGCGATCAGCCCCAGCATTTT
CASSSHRGRGDQPQHF
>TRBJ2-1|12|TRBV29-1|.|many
TGCAGCGCATACGTGGGTCGGAATGAGCAGTTCTTC
CSAYVGRNEQFF
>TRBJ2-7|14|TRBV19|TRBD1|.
TGTGCCAGTAGTAGAAGACAGGGGGTCTACGAGCAGTACTTC
CASSRRQGVYEQYF
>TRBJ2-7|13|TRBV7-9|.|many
TGTGCCAGCGTTCGAACAGGACTCTACGAGCAGTACTTC
CASVRTGLYEQYF
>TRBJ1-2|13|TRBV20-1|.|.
TGCAGTGCTAGGGCTTTGGGGAACTATGGCTACACCTTC
CSARALGNYGYTF
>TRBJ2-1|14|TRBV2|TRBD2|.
TGTGCCACCGAACCGGGACTAGCTGCTGATGAGCAGTTCTTC
CATEPGLAADEQFF
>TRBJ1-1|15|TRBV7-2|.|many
TGTGCCAGCAGGTCCACGGGACTCACAAGTGAAAAAGCTTTCTTT
CASRSTGLTSEKAFF
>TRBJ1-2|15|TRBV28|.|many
TGTGCCAGCAGTTTACTGTCAGCCGGCAACTATGGCTACACCTTC
CASSLLSAGNYGYTF
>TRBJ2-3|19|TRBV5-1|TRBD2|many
TGCGCCAGCAGCTTGTTGGGGGCTAGCGGGGGCCTCACCACAGATACGCAGTATTTT
CASSLLGASGGLTTDTQYF
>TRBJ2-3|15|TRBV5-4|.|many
TGTGCCAGCAGCTTGGAGCCTACTAGCACAGATACGCAGTATTTT
CASSLEPTSTDTQYF
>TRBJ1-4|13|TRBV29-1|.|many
TGCAGCGTTTTCGGCAGTGATAATGAAAAACTGTTTTTT
CSVFGSDNEKLFF
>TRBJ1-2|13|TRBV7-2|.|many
TGTGCCAGCAGCTACGGGACCGAATATGGCTACACCTTC
CASSYGTEYGYTF
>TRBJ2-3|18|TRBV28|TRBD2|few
TGTGCCAGCAGTTTACCTCTCGGGAGCGGGGGGGCCGCAGATACGCAGTATTTT
CASSLPLGSGGAADTQYF
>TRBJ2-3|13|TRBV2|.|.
TGTGCCAGCAGATTTAGCGAGGGGGATACGCAGTATTTT
CASRFSEGDTQYF
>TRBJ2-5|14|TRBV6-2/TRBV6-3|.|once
TGTGCCAGCAGCCGGGACGGACGCCAAGAGACCCAGTACTTC
CASSRDGRQETQYF
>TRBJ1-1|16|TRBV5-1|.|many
TGCGCCAGCAGCTTGAACCGGGTTCGGGGAGACACTGAAGCTTTCTTT
CASSLNRVRGDTEAFF
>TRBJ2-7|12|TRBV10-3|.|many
TGTGCCATCAGTTCTGACCCCTACGAGCAGTACTTC
CAISSDPYEQYF
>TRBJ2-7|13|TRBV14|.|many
TGTGCCAGCAGCCAAGTGACCGGGGACGAGCAGTACTTC
CASSQVTGDEQYF
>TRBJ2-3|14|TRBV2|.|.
TGTGCCAGCAGTGAACGGGCTACTACAGATACGCAGTATTTT
CASSERATTDTQYF
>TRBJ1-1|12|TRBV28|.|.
TGTGCCAGCAGATCAAGGAACACTGAAGCTTTCTTT
CASRSRNTEAFF
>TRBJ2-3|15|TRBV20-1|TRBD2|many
TGCAGTGCTAGGCGGACTAGCGGACACACAGATACGCAGTATTTT
CSARRTSGHTDTQYF
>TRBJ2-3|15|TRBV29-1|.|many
TGCAGCGTTGGGGGGTTTACTACTAGCCCAGATACGCAGTATTTT
CSVGGFTTSPDTQYF
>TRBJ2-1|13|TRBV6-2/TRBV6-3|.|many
TGTGCCAGCAGTTACAATACCTACAATGAGCAGTTCTTC
CASSYNTYNEQFF
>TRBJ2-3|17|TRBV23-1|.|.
TGCGCCAGCAGTCAATCAGTAACCGGGCCTCGGACTGATACGCAGTATTTT
CASSQSVTGPRTDTQYF
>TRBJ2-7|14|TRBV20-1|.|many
TGCAGTGCTCGGGTCGGATTCAGCTCCTACGAGCAGTACTTC
CSARVGFSSYEQYF
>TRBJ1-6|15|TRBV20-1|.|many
TGCAGTGCTAGAACGTCAAGCTCCTATAATTCACCCCTCCACTTT
CSARTSSSYNSPLHF
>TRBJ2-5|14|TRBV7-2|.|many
TGTGCCAGCAGCTTAGCGAATCGGGGAGAGACCCAGTACTTC
CASSLANRGETQYF
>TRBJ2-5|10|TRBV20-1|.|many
TGCAGTGCCAATCAAGAGACCCAGTACTTC
CSANQETQYF
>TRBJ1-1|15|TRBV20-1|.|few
TGCAGTGCTAGCGGGTCGTTCTCCAGAGGCACTGAAGCTTTCTTT
CSASGSFSRGTEAFF
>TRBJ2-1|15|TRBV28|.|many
TGTGCCAGCAGTTTATTCAGGCTTACCTACAATGAGCAGTTCTTC
CASSLFRLTYNEQFF
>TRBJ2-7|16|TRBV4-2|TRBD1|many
TGTGCCAGCAGCCTCTCTCCGGGACAGGGGGCGGACGAGCAGTACTTC
CASSLSPGQGADEQYF
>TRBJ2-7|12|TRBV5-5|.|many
TGTGCCAGCAGCTCCACGCTCCTCGAGCAGTACTTC
CASSSTLLEQYF
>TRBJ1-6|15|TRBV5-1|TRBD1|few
TGCGCCAGCAGCCTACCTGACAGGGGGCGATCACCCCTCCACTTT
CASSLPDRGRSPLHF
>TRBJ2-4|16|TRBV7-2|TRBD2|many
TGTGCCAGCAGCCCCCTAGCGGGGGGGCGGGGAAACATTCAGTACTTC
CASSPLAGGRGNIQYF
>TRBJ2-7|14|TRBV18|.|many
TGTGCCAGCTCACCCGGGGGGCGTCCAGACGAGCAGTACTTC
CASSPGGRPDEQYF
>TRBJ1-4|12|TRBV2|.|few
TGTGCCCGCAGTCAGACCAATGAAAAACTGTTTTTT
CARSQTNEKLFF
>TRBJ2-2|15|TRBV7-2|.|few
TGTGCCAGCAGCTTAGATGCAGCCCTCACCGGGGAGCTGTTTTTT
CASSLDAALTGELFF
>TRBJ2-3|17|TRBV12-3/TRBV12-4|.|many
TGTGCCAGCAGTGCGCGCCGGGACACAAAAAGCACAGATACGCAGTATTTT
CASSARRDTKSTDTQYF
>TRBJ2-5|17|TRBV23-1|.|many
TGCGCCAGCAGTCGGAGAGAAGGACAACAAAGACAAGAGACCCAGTACTTC
CASSRREGQQRQETQYF
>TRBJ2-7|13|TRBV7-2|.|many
TGTGCCAGCAGCGCGCGGGACTCCAGCAAGCAGTACTTC
CASSARDSSKQYF
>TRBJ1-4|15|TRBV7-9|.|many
TGTGCCAGCAGCTTTCAGGCCCCCGAACGTGAAAAACTGTTTTTT
CASSFQAPEREKLFF
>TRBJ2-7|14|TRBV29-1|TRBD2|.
TGCAGCGGTGTTGGGGGGGAGAGCTCCTACGAGCAGTACTTC
CSGVGGESSYEQYF
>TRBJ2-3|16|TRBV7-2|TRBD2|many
TGTGCCAGCAGCTCCCTTAGCGGGGGTGGTACAGATACGCAGTATTTT
CASSSLSGGGTDTQYF
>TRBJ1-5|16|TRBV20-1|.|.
TGCAGTGCTACTCAAACAGGGTGGGGTTTCAATCAGCCCCAGCATTTT
CSATQTGWGFNQPQHF